One and the same sample provided the 18 T cell receptor beta chains below, sequenced in a study of human T cells and chemical hapten exposure. Each CDR3 protein gets one entry after TCRdb re-called the RACE reads with MiXCR. Among 200,000 to 300,000 distinct CDR3 sequences listed, approximately 8.6% were seen once. Indicated time point: pre-sensitization, week 0. Treatment of the sample: therapeutic diphenylcyclopropenone sensitization with weekly scalp DPC. Sequenced material: whole blood, taken in connection with sensitization to the hapten diphenylcyclopropenone (DPC). The receptors come from a woman aged 40 to 55 with alopecia areata. Some clones in this sample may be carry-over from other donors' samples.

This clonotype appeared many times. The genes are TRBV7-9 and TRBJ2-1, with D unclear. The ends were cut back, 1 base at V and 5 bases at J, with 12 bases in the middle. The CDR3 contains 15 residues. Germline CDR1 reads SEHNR; CDR2 reads FQNEAQ (reference sequence). CDR3 in DNA: TGTGCCAGCAGCTTAGAACGTGTTGGTCACAATGAGCAGTTCTTC. It encodes CASSLERVGHNEQFF. Full variable domain (remainder filled in from reference TRBV7-9 and TRBJ2-1): DTGVSQNPRHKITKRGQNVTFRCDPISEHNRLYWYRQTLGQGPEFLTYFQNEAQLEKSRLLSDRFSAERPKGSFSTLEIQRTEQGDSAMYLCASSLERVGHNEQFFGPGTRLTVL.

This rearrangement joins TRBV29-1 to TRBJ2-7, with 7 bases matching TRBD1. Unmatched junction bases numbered 7, after V lost 5 bases and J lost 3 bases. Germline CDR1 is SQVTM and CDR2 is ANQGSEA. The CDR3 length is 13 residues. CDR3 bases: TGCAGCGTTTCACCGGGACAGAGCTACGAGCAGTACTTC. It yields the protein CSVSPGQSYEQYF.

This clonotype has ten or more counts. V is TRBV9 and J is TRBJ2-2; 11 bases line up with TRBD2. The V and J ends lost 0 bases and 5 bases, in that order; junction bases with no gene match: 9. This CDR3 contains 18 residues. Germline CDR1 reads SGDLS; CDR2 reads YYNGEE. The DNA of the CDR3 is TGTGCCAGCAGCGTAGCTGATAGCGGGAGGGCTCAAACCGGGGAGCTGTTTTTT. As protein: CASSVADSGRAQTGELFF. The complete variable domain, with remaining parts taken from reference TRBV9 and TRBJ2-2, reads DSGVTQTPKHLITATGQRVTLRCSPRSGDLSVYWYQQSLDQGLQFLIQYYNGEERAKGNILERFSAQQFPDLHSELNLSSLELGDSALYFCASSVADSGRAQTGELFFGEGSRLTVL.

There are many counts of this clonotype. This chain uses TRBV20-1 with TRBJ1-1; D might be TRBD1 (6 bases). The length of the CDR3 is 15 residues. Germline V lookup: CDR1 DFQATT, CDR2 SNEGSKA (reference sequence). The V and J ends lost 6 bases and 4 bases respectively, with 21 bases between them. CDR3 nucleotides: TGCAGTGCAGGGGGTGTGGCAGCCAGAGGCACTGAAGCTTTCTTT. Amino acid sequence: CSAGGVAARGTEAFF.

The chain uses TRBV27 and TRBJ2-4; D is ambiguous. Germline assignment: CDR1 MNHEY and CDR2 SMNVEV (reference sequence). The V end lost 0 bases, the J end lost 5 bases, and 11 bases lay between the germline ends. The CDR3 spans 15 residues. CDR3 residues: CASSLSGPLENIQYF. The CDR3 DNA sequence: TGTGCCAGCAGTTTATCGGGTCCACTCGAAAACATTCAGTACTTC.

The rearrangement uses TRBV6-2 or TRBV6-3 and TRBJ2-1; 7 bases map to TRBD2. Trimming at V came to 1 base and at J to 0 bases, leaving 6 bases not matched to a gene. The CDR3 extends over 17 amino acids. The germline V gene has CDR1 MNHEY and CDR2 SVGEGT. CDR3 amino acids: CASSYLAGISSYNEQFF. CDR3 bases: TGTGCCAGCAGTTACTTAGCGGGTATAAGCTCCTACAATGAGCAGTTCTTC.

In its sample, this clonotype was seen many times. V and J are TRBV6-6 and TRBJ1-2; TRBD1 matches 7 bases. The germline CDR1 and CDR2 sequences are MNHNY and SVGAGI (reference sequence). The CDR3 length is 15 residues. V trimming: 0 bases; J trimming: 2 bases; junction bases outside the gene matches: 3. This CDR3 reads CASSYSTGINYGYTF. The CDR3, as DNA: TGTGCCAGCAGTTACTCGACAGGGATCAACTATGGCTACACCTTC.

The V and J genes are TRBV9 and TRBJ2-7; TRBD2 might be the D (6 bases). The CDR3 runs 14 residues. Per the germline V gene, CDR1 is SGDLS and CDR2 is YYNGEE. The germline V and J ends were trimmed by 0 bases and 3 bases, with 10 bases remaining between them. CDR3 bases: TGTGCCAGCAGCGTAGCAGCCGGGGGCTACGAGCAGTACTTC. It translates to CASSVAAGGYEQYF. The full variable domain, its missing parts supplied by reference TRBV9 and TRBJ2-7, is DSGVTQTPKHLITATGQRVTLRCSPRSGDLSVYWYQQSLDQGLQFLIQYYNGEERAKGNILERFSAQQFPDLHSELNLSSLELGDSALYFCASSVAAGGYEQYFGPGTRLTVT.

This chain connects TRBV6-5 to TRBJ2-7, with 12 nucleotides matching TRBD1. V was pared by 1 base and J by 6 bases, with 4 bases of the junction left unmatched. The CDR3 runs to 15 residues. Per the germline V gene, CDR1 is MNHEY and CDR2 is SVGAGI. CDR3 loop: CASSYLGTGGTEQYF. The CDR3 DNA follows: TGTGCCAGCAGTTACTTGGGGACAGGGGGCACCGAGCAGTACTTC.

V usage is TRBV15 and J usage is TRBJ2-7; possibly TRBD1 for D (5 bases). The CDR3 totals 13 residues. V gave up 0 bases and J gave up 6 bases, with 9 bases separating them. The germline V gene has CDR1 LNHNV and CDR2 YYDKDF (reference sequence). The CDR3 coding sequence is TGTGCCACCAGCAGAGATTCCCAGGGCGAGCAGTACTTC. Its translation is CATSRDSQGEQYF. The whole variable domain, filled in from reference TRBV15 and TRBJ2-7, reads DAMVIQNPRYQVTQFGKPVTLSCSQTLNHNVMYWYQQKSSQAPKLLFHYYDKDFNNEADTPDNFQSRRPNTSFCFLDIRSPGLGDTAMYLCATSRDSQGEQYFGPGTRLTVT.

The rearrangement links TRBV4-1 to TRBJ2-1; TRBD2 aligns across 7 bases. In germline, CDR1 is MGHRA, CDR2 YSYEKL. J gave up 10 bases and V 8 bases, and 14 bases lay outside the gene matches. The CDR3 is 14 amino acids. CDR3 nucleotides: TGCGCCAGCCTTGGCCAGCGGGGCGGCAGGGAGCAGTTCTTC. This codes for CASLGQRGGREQFF.

This clonotype was counted only a few times. J is TRBJ1-6 and V is TRBV4-2; D gene unclear. Trimming left V 6 bases short and J 0 bases short, with 18 bases between. From germline, CDR1 is LGHNA and CDR2 YNFKEQ. CDR3 size: 18 residues. CDR3: CASSPETHPSSYNSPLHF. The CDR3 DNA sequence: TGTGCCAGCAGTCCAGAGACCCACCCGAGCTCCTATAATTCACCCCTCCACTTT.

The chain carries TRBV28 and TRBJ2-5; 10 bases map to TRBD2. CDR1 MDHEN and CDR2 SYDVKM come from the germline V gene. The length of the CDR3 is 14 residues. The V gene end was trimmed by 6 bases and the J gene end by 5 bases; junction bases not matched to a gene: 6. The chain's CDR3 is CASRPGTSVETQYF. The CDR3 region has the DNA TGTGCCAGCAGACCCGGGACTAGCGTGGAGACCCAGTACTTC. The full variable domain, with the rest looked up from reference TRBV28 and TRBJ2-5, is DVKVTQSSRYLVKRTGEKVFLECVQDMDHENMFWYRQDPGLGLRLIYFSYDVKMKEKGDIPEGYSVSREKKERFSLILESASTNQTSMYLCASRPGTSVETQYFGPGTRLLVL.

This clonotype was recorded at least ten times. The chain links TRBV12-3 or TRBV12-4 to TRBJ2-7, with 10 bases identical to TRBD2. The junction had 8 bases not matched to a gene; V was cut back by 7 bases and J by 2 bases. This CDR3 spans 15 amino acids. Here the CDR3 reads CASTPTSGTTYEQYF. CDR3 coding DNA: TGTGCCAGCACCCCTACTAGCGGGACTACCTACGAGCAGTACTTC.

The chain has TRBV6-2 or TRBV6-3 and TRBJ2-1, with 9 bases identical to TRBD2. This CDR3 region has 17 residues. V shed 2 bases and J 2 bases; nucleotides not matched to a gene: 7. Germline V gene sequence: CDR1 MNHEY, CDR2 SVGEGT. As DNA, the CDR3 is TGTGCCAGCAGTTACATAAGCGGGAGGCCTCCCTACAATGAGCAGTTCTTC. Translated, it gives CASSYISGRPPYNEQFF.

There are many counts of this clonotype. This sequence joins TRBV29-1 and TRBJ2-1; TRBD2 matches at 12 bases. The V gene end was trimmed by 4 bases and the J gene end by 10 bases; junction bases not matched to a gene: 11. The CDR3 sequence is 15 residues long. CDR1 SQVTM and CDR2 ANQGSEA come from the germline V gene. In DNA form, the CDR3 reads TGCAGCGTTGTGGGGGCTAGCGGGAGGGGAGAAGAGCAGTTCTTC. It translates to CSVVGASGRGEEQFF.

This clonotype has a handful of counts. The V and J genes are TRBV28 and TRBJ2-1, with D tentatively TRBD2 (5 bases). Trimming pared 6 bases from V and 9 bases from J, leaving 15 bases between. There are 13 residues in the CDR3. Germline CDR1 MDHEN, CDR2 SYDVKM. This CDR3 reads CASSPNYSAEQFF. As DNA, the CDR3 is TGTGCCAGCAGCCCTAATTATAGCGCTGAGCAGTTCTTC.

The gene calls are TRBV6-2 or TRBV6-3 and TRBJ2-1; D possibly corresponds to TRBD2 (6 bases). Germline V gene sequence: CDR1 MNHEY, CDR2 SVGEGT. The V end was cut by 2 bases, the J end by 4 bases, with 9 bases between. CDR3 size: 14 residues. CDR3 in DNA: TGTGCCAGCAGTTACCCCGGACTATACAATGAGCAGTTCTTC. Its protein is CASSYPGLYNEQFF.